The next 29 T cell receptor beta chains were all read from a single sample in a study of cytomegalovirus exposure and HLA in healthy donors (dated by TCRdb to the late 2010s). The library came from the immunoSEQ multiplex PCR assay. The multiplex PCR relied on a mix of 60 forward primers for TCR Vbeta segments and 13 reverse primers for TCR Jbeta segments. The table was pulled from immuneACCESS by TCRdb, which kept in-frame rearrangements only. Such tables lose some clones; where checked, under half of the loss comes from unresolved V genes, and the rest has no known cause. The sample has about 150,000 clones on record, approximately 84% of them singletons. Around 2.5% of the sample is held by the ten biggest clonotypes. The sample was PBMCs. These receptors were taken from a man younger than 40 in good health and CMV-seropositive.

This clone turned up a few times. The sample holds other DNA sequences that translate to the same CDR3. The chain is built from TRBV27 and TRBJ1-5, with 7 bases matching TRBD1. With V trimmed by 5 bases and J by 7 bases, 2 bases remained unmatched. The CDR3 is 12 residues long. The germline V gene has CDR1 MNHEY and CDR2 SMNVEV (reference sequence). Written as DNA, the CDR3 is TGTGCCAGCAGTCCCAGGGGGCAGCCCCAGCATTTT. Protein: CASSPRGQPQHF.

The chain couples TRBV12-5 to TRBJ1-2; TRBD1 aligns across 9 bases. Germline trimming cut 6 bases from V and 0 bases from J; bases unmatched to any gene: 11. This CDR3 is built from 17 residues. Germline lookup yields CDR1 LGHNT and CDR2 FRNRAP. CDR3 loop: CASGKLPGTGSNYGYTF. Here the CDR3 DNA reads TGTGCTAGTGGAAAACTCCCCGGGACAGGGTCTAACTATGGCTACACCTTC.

CDR3 sequence reads: CASSATKGVNSRNTEAFF. Here the CDR3 DNA reads TGTGCCAGCAGTGCCACCAAAGGTGTGAACAGTCGGAACACTGAAGCTTTCTTT. The V call is TRBV2, the J call TRBJ1-1; D call uncertain. Germline-derived CDR1 and CDR2 are SNHLY and FYNNEI. The V end was cut by 4 bases, the J end by 1 base, with 22 bases between. This CDR3 has 18 amino acids.

This clone was observed a few times. The V and J genes are TRBV2 and TRBJ2-7; 9 bases match TRBD2. Losses at the gene ends were 7 bases for V and 8 bases for J; bases not matched to a gene: 6. Germline CDR1 SNHLY, CDR2 FYNNEI. The CDR3 consists of 12 residues. The CDR3 DNA reads TGTGCCAGCACCCCGAGCGGGAGGAAGCAGTACTTC. This translates into CASTPSGRKQYF.

This rearrangement joins TRBV6-1 to TRBJ2-5, with 9 bases identical to TRBD2. Germline CDR1 reads MNHNS; CDR2 reads SASEGT. The CDR3 covers 14 residues. V was clipped by 6 bases and J by 6 bases; unmatched bases: 8. The CDR3, as DNA: TGTGCCAGCAGCCCCGGGACTAGCTGGCAGACCCAGTACTTC. Residues: CASSPGTSWQTQYF.

The chain has TRBV11-3 and TRBJ1-3, with D possibly being TRBD1 (5 bases). Germline assignment: CDR1 SGHNT and CDR2 YENEEA. Trimming shortened V by 5 bases and J by 1 base, and 15 bases separated the two germline ends. The CDR3 loop spans 16 amino acids. DNA of the CDR3: TGTGCCAGCAGCCCCCGGGCGGGGACTTCTGGAAACACCATATATTTT. Its translation is CASSPRAGTSGNTIYF.

Worth noting for this clone: Distinct nucleotide sequences in the sample also encode this CDR3. This rearrangement joins TRBV5-1 to TRBJ2-5, with 8 bases lining up with TRBD1. Germline loops: CDR1 SGHRS, CDR2 YFSETQ. This CDR3 comprises 14 residues. V shed 4 bases, J shed 1 base, and the junction held 3 bases outside the gene matches. The CDR3 sequence: CASSPQGAQETQYF. CDR3 bases: TGCGCCAGCAGCCCGCAGGGGGCCCAAGAGACCCAGTACTTC.

This chain joins TRBV2 and TRBJ2-2; D is possibly TRBD2 (7 bases). The germline CDR1 and CDR2 sequences are SNHLY and FYNNEI. Between the trimmed V and J ends, which lost 1 base and 4 bases, there was a span of 13 bases. This CDR3 is 16 amino acids long. As DNA, the CDR3 is TGTGCCAGCAGTGAAGGGTGGGGGGGCAGCACCGGGGAGCTGTTTTTT. It specifies CASSEGWGGSTGELFF.

The chain combines TRBV18 with TRBJ1-1, with TRBD1 matching 7 bases. Germline V gene data show CDR1 as KGHSH and CDR2 as LQKENI. After removal of 3 bases from V and 3 bases from J, the junction contained 13 bases not matched to a gene. The CDR3 runs to 17 residues. As DNA, the CDR3 is TGTGCCAGCTCACCCCAGGGGGATTTCCTCGGCGACACTGAAGCTTTCTTT. This sequence encodes CASSPQGDFLGDTEAFF.

The chain uses TRBV2 and TRBJ2-4, with D perhaps matching TRBD2 (5 bases). CDR3 size: 16 residues. V gave up 7 bases and J gave up 0 bases, with 16 bases separating them. Germline V lookup: CDR1 SNHLY, CDR2 FYNNEI. In nucleotides, the CDR3 is TGTGCCAGCACCACCGCCGGGGTGTCAGCCAAAAACATTCAGTACTTC. This codes for CASTTAGVSAKNIQYF.

The table lists this clone with a count of one. V is TRBV10-3 and J is TRBJ2-1, with 7 bases that match TRBD2. CDR3 length equals 16 residues. Germline CDR1 is ENHRY and CDR2 is SYGVKD. V lost 3 bases, J lost 4 bases, and 9 bases stayed unmatched. The CDR3 DNA follows: TGTGCCATCAGTGACCTTGGTGCTAGCGGATACAATGAGCAGTTCTTC. Protein: CAISDLGASGYNEQFF.

The chain employs TRBV7-2 and TRBJ2-5; D gene unclear. The V end was cut by 2 bases, the J end by 5 bases, with 9 bases between. The CDR3 extends over 13 amino acids. Germline CDR1 and CDR2: SGHTA and FQGNSA. The CDR3 DNA sequence: TGTGCCAGCAGCTTAAGGCAGGTGGAGACCCAGTACTTC. Translating gives CASSLRQVETQYF.

To note about this clone: Additional DNA sequences in this sample encode the identical CDR3. The chain carries TRBV5-1 and TRBJ2-3, with 13 nucleotides matching TRBD2. The CDR3 loop spans 17 amino acids. The germline gives CDR1 SGHRS, CDR2 YFSETQ. The V and J ends lost 0 bases and 3 bases, in that order; junction bases with no gene match: 4. CDR3 DNA: TGCGCCAGCAGCTTGGCTAGACTAGCGGGAGGAACAGATACGCAGTATTTT. Translating gives CASSLARLAGGTDTQYF.

The gene calls are TRBV7-9 and TRBJ2-5; possibly TRBD2 for D (5 bases). This CDR3 is 13 amino acids long. Germline V gene sequence: CDR1 SEHNR, CDR2 FQNEAQ (reference sequence). V was cut by 3 bases and J by 8 bases, with 13 bases left in between. CDR3 nucleotide sequence: TGTGCCAGCAGCTTCGGGCTAGCCGACACCCAGTACTTC. Protein product: CASSFGLADTQYF.

The CDR3 sequence: CASSFGAGGPDTQYF. CDR3 in DNA: TGTGCCAGCAGCTTTGGGGCGGGAGGACCAGATACGCAGTATTTT. The V gene is TRBV7-3, the J gene TRBJ2-3; 8 bases fit TRBD2. J gave up 4 bases and V 3 bases, and 6 bases lay outside the gene matches. Germline V gene data show CDR1 as SGHTA and CDR2 as FQGTGA. The length of the CDR3 is 15 residues.

The chain uses TRBV27 and TRBJ1-2; 11 bases agree with TRBD1. Germline V gives CDR1 MNHEY, CDR2 SMNVEV (reference sequence). This CDR3 spans 14 amino acids. V shed 4 bases and J 6 bases; nucleotides not matched to a gene: 4. The CDR3 region is CASSSPDRGHGYTF. The CDR3, as DNA: TGTGCCAGCAGTTCCCCGGACAGGGGGCATGGCTACACCTTC.

V is TRBV11-2 and J is TRBJ1-1; 7 bases are a match to TRBD1. Per the germline V gene, CDR1 is SGHAT and CDR2 is FQNNGV. The CDR3 has 15 amino acids. The trim removed 4 bases at V and 1 base at J, leaving 6 bases unmatched. The CDR3: CASSSAHRGNTEAFF. The CDR3 DNA is TGTGCCAGCAGCTCAGCGCACAGGGGGAACACTGAAGCTTTCTTT.

The chain carries TRBV7-2 and TRBJ2-5; D is ambiguous. The CDR3 covers 14 residues. Germline V gene data show CDR1 as SGHTA and CDR2 as FQGNSA. V dropped 1 base and J dropped 3 bases, with 9 bases sitting between them. The CDR3 DNA reads as TGTGCCAGCAGCTTAGGGCGAACAGAAGAGACCCAGTACTTC. As protein: CASSLGRTEETQYF.

This clone showed up just a few times. V is TRBV4-2 and J is TRBJ1-5; D gene ambiguous. Trimming took 1 base from V and 4 from J, leaving 14 bases between them. Germline V gene data show CDR1 as LGHNA and CDR2 as YNFKEQ. The CDR3 is made up of 16 amino acids. The CDR3 spells CASSQAAGRSNQPQHF. The CDR3 nucleotides are TGTGCCAGCAGCCAAGCCGCAGGCCGCTCGAATCAGCCCCAGCATTTT.

CDR3 sequence: CASSSKQVAEQYV. CDR3 coding DNA: TGTGCCAGCAGCTCGAAACAGGTTGCCGAGCAGTACGTC. V and J are TRBV11-3 and TRBJ2-7, with a possible D match to TRBD1 (5 bases). CDR1 is SGHNT and CDR2 is YENEEA in the germline V gene. The CDR3 runs to 13 residues. Trimming shortened V by 4 bases and J by 6 bases, and 13 bases separated the two germline ends.

The rearrangement uses TRBV7-8 and TRBJ1-2; 8 nucleotides match TRBD1. Germline lookup yields CDR1 SGHVS and CDR2 FQNEAQ. J lost 2 bases, V lost 5 bases, and 10 bases had no gene match. This CDR3 is 16 amino acids long. The CDR3 region has the DNA TGTGCCAGCAGCCCACGCAGGACAGGGTTGAACTATGGCTACACCTTC. It translates to CASSPRRTGLNYGYTF.

This clone has only a few counts. This chain links TRBV5-1 with TRBJ1-1, with D maybe TRBD1 (6 bases). V gave up 2 bases and J gave up 3 bases, with 8 bases separating them. The CDR3 runs to 13 residues. From germline, CDR1 is SGHRS and CDR2 YFSETQ. The CDR3 protein is CASSLTGYTEAFF. CDR3 sequence (DNA): TGCGCCAGCAGCTTAACAGGGTACACTGAAGCTTTCTTT.

This chain uses TRBV6-5 with TRBJ1-2; unclear D gene. V was pared by 4 bases and J by 1 base, with 10 bases between. This CDR3 is built from 14 residues. Germline assignment: CDR1 MNHEY and CDR2 SVGAGI. CDR3 region: CASSFSSVNYGYTF. The DNA of the CDR3 is TGTGCCAGCAGTTTCTCGTCCGTTAACTATGGCTACACCTTC.

Notes on this clone: Other DNA sequences in this sample translate to the same CDR3. The chain carries TRBV7-2 and TRBJ2-1, with 7 bases fitting TRBD2. The trim removed 2 bases at V and 2 bases at J, leaving 3 bases unmatched. Germline loops: CDR1 SGHTA, CDR2 FQGNSA. The CDR3 is made up of 15 amino acids. The CDR3 region has the DNA TGTGCCAGCAGCTTATCTGCGGGGGCCTACAATGAGCAGTTCTTC. Translating gives CASSLSAGAYNEQFF.

V gene TRBV7-2 combines with J gene TRBJ2-3; TRBD2 agrees at 7 bases. Germline loops: CDR1 SGHTA, CDR2 FQGNSA. This CDR3 is built from 16 residues. J gave up 2 bases and V 8 bases, and 13 bases lay outside the gene matches. This chain's CDR3 is CASGHIGLVPTDTQYF. CDR3 nucleotides: TGTGCCAGCGGACATATCGGACTAGTTCCCACAGATACGCAGTATTTT. Full variable domain (rest looked up from reference TRBV7-2 and TRBJ2-3): GAGVSQSPSNKVTEKGKDVELRCDPISGHTALYWYRQSLGQGLEFLIYFQGNSAPDKSGLPSDRFSAERTGGSVSTLTIQRTQQEDSAVYLCASGHIGLVPTDTQYFGPGTRLTVL.

This clone occurred once. The CDR3 reads CASSRYSYQETQYF. Written as DNA, the CDR3 is TGTGCCAGCAGCCGATACAGTTACCAAGAGACCCAGTACTTC. This sequence joins TRBV7-2 and TRBJ2-5; D unresolved. Germline-derived CDR1 and CDR2 are SGHTA and FQGNSA. The CDR3 extends over 14 amino acids. V was pared by 5 bases and J by 0 bases, with 10 bases between. The full variable domain, in which reference TRBV7-2 and TRBJ2-5 provide the parts outside the CDR3, is GAGVSQSPSNKVTEKGKDVELRCDPISGHTALYWYRQSLGQGLEFLIYFQGNSAPDKSGLPSDRFSAERTGGSVSTLTIQRTQQEDSAVYLCASSRYSYQETQYFGPGTRLLVL.

This clone has only one observation. The chain uses TRBV5-8 and TRBJ2-5, with D tentatively TRBD2 (5 bases). CDR3 length: 10 residues. The V gene's germline CDR1 is SGHTS and CDR2 YDEGEE. The V end was cut by 7 bases, the J end by 7 bases, with 8 bases between. The CDR3 loop reads CASSGGTQYF. CDR3 nucleotide sequence: TGTGCCAGCTCAGGAGGGACCCAGTACTTC.

The DNA for the CDR3 is TGTGCCAGCAGCTTGGGACTAGTAGCCGAAGATACGCAGTATTTT. Amino acids: CASSLGLVAEDTQYF. This chain links TRBV7-3 with TRBJ2-3, with 8 positions matching TRBD2. The trim removed 3 bases at V and 5 bases at J, leaving 7 bases unmatched. The CDR3 spans 15 residues. CDR1 is SGHTA and CDR2 is FQGTGA in the germline V gene.

The rearrangement links TRBV18 to TRBJ2-7, with D maybe TRBD2 (5 bases). V was shortened by 0 bases and J by 2 bases, with 8 bases between the two germline ends. This CDR3 has 14 residues. Germline assignment: CDR1 KGHSH and CDR2 LQKENI. CDR3 residues: CASSPPGRTYEQYF. CDR3 nucleotide sequence: TGTGCCAGCTCACCACCTGGGAGAACCTACGAGCAGTACTTC. The full variable domain, rest sourced from reference TRBV18 and TRBJ2-7, is NAGVMQNPRHLVRRRGQEARLRCSPMKGHSHVYWYRQLPEEGLKFMVYLQKENIIDESGMPKERFSAEFPKEGPSILRIQQVVRGDSAAYFCASSPPGRTYEQYFGPGTRLTVT.